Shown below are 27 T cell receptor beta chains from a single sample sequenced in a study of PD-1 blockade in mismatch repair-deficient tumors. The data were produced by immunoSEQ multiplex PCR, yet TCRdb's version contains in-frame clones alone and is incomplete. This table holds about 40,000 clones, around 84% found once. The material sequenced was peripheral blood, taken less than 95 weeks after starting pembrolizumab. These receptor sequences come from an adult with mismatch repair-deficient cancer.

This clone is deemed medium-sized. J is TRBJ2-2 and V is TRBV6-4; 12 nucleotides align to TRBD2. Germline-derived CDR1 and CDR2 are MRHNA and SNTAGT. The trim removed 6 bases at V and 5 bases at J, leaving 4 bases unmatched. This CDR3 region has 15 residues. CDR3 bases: TGTGCCAGCAGCCGACTAGCGGGAGAGACCGGGGAGCTGTTTTTT. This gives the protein CASSRLAGETGELFF.

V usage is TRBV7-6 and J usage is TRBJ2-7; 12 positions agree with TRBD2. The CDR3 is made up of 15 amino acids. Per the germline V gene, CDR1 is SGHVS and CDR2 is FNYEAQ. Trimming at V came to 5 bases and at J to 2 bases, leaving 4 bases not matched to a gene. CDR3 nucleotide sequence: TGTGCCAGCAGCCCGGCTAGCGGGAGGGCCTACGAGCAGTACTTC. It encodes CASSPASGRAYEQYF.

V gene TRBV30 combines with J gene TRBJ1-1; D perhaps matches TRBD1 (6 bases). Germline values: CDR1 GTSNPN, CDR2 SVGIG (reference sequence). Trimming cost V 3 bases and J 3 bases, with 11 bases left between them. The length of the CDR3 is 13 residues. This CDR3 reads CAWRGGLDTEAFF. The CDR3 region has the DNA TGTGCCTGGAGAGGGGGGTTGGACACTGAAGCTTTCTTT.

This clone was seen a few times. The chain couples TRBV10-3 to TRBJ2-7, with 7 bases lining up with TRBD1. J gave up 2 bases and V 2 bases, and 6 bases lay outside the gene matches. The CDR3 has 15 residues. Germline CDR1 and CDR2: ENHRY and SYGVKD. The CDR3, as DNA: TGTGCCATCAGTGAGGAAGACAGGGCAACCTACGAGCAGTACTTC. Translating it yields CAISEEDRATYEQYF.

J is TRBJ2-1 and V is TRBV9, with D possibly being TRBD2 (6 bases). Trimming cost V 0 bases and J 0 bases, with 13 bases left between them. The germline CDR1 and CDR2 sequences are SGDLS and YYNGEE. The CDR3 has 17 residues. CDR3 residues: CASSVEGGKASYNEQFF. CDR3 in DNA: TGTGCCAGCAGCGTAGAGGGCGGGAAGGCCTCCTACAATGAGCAGTTCTTC.

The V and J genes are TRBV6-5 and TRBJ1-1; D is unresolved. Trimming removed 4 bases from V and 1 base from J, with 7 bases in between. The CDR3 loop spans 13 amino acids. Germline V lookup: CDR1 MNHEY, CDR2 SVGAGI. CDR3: CASSSAANTEAFF. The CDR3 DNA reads TGTGCCAGCAGTTCGGCGGCGAACACTGAAGCTTTCTTT.

DNA for the CDR3: TGTGCCAGCCAACGCGGGGGACGCGATGAGCAGTTCTTC. Protein product: CASQRGGRDEQFF. The J gene is TRBJ2-1, the V gene TRBV7-3; 7 bases match TRBD2. Germline V gene sequence: CDR1 SGHTA, CDR2 FQGTGA. This CDR3 comprises 13 residues. The ends lost 8 bases at V and 8 bases at J; junction bases unmatched: 9.

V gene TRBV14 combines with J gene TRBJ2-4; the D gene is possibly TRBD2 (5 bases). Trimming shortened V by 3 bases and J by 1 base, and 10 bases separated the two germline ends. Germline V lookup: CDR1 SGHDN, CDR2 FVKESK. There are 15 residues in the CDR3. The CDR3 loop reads CASSHEGTAKNIQYF. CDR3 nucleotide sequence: TGTGCCAGCAGCCACGAGGGTACGGCCAAAAACATTCAGTACTTC.

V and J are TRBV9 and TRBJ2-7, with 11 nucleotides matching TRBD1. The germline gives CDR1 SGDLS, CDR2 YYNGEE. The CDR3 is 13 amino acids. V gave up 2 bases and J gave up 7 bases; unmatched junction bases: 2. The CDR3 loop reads CASSVGTGGEQYF. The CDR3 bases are TGTGCCAGCAGCGTCGGGACAGGGGGTGAGCAGTACTTC.

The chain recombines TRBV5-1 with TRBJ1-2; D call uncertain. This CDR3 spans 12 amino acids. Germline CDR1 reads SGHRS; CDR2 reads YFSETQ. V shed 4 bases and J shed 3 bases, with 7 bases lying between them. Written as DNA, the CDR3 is TGCGCCAGCAGCAAGGACGACTATGGCTACACCTTC. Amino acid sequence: CASSKDDYGYTF.

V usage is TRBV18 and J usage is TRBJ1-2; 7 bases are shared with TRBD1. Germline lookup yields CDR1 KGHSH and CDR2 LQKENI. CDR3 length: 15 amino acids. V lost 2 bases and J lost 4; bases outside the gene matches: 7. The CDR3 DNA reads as TGTGCCAGCTCACCAATTGAGGGGGCGTCCTATGGCTACACCTTC. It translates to CASSPIEGASYGYTF.

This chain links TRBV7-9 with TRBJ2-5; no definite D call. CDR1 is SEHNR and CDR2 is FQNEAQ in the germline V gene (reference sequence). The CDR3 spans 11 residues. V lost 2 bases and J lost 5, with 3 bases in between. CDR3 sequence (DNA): TGTGCCAGCAGCTTATCGGAGACCCAGTACTTC. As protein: CASSLSETQYF.

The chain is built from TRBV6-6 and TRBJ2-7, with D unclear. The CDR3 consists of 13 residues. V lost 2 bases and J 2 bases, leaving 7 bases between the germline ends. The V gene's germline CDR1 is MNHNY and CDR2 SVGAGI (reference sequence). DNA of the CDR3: TGTGCCAGCAGTTACACAATGGCCTACGAGCAGTACTTC. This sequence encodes CASSYTMAYEQYF.

The CDR3 here is CASNRYNEQFF. The CDR3 DNA reads TGTGCCAGCAATCGTTACAATGAGCAGTTCTTC. The rearrangement uses TRBV6-4 and TRBJ2-1, with D unresolved. The V gene's germline CDR1 is MRHNA and CDR2 SNTAGT. The CDR3 is 11 amino acids. Trimming removed 7 bases from V and 4 bases from J, with 5 bases in between.

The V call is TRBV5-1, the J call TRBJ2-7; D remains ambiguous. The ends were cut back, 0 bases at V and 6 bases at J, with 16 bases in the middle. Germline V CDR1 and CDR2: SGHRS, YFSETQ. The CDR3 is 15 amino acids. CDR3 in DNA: TGCGCCAGCAGCTTGGAGGCTAGATCACTTACCGAGCAGTACTTC. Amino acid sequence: CASSLEARSLTEQYF.

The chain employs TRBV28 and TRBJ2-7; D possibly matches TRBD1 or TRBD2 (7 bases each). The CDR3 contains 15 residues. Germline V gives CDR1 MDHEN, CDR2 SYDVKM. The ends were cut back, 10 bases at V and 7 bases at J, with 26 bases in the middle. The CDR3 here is CATLFPGGGYVEQYF. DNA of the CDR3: TGTGCCACCCTGTTTCCAGGGGGGGGCTACGTGGAGCAGTACTTC.

For the CDR3, the DNA is TGTGCCAGCAGGGAACGGGGGGCTGGGCGGACTGAAGCTTTCTTT. This encodes CASRERGAGRTEAFF. The V call is TRBV6-5, the J call TRBJ1-1; D is possibly TRBD1 (6 bases). CDR1 is MNHEY and CDR2 is SVGAGI in the germline V gene. The CDR3 loop spans 15 amino acids. Trimming removed 6 bases from V and 5 bases from J, with 19 bases in between.

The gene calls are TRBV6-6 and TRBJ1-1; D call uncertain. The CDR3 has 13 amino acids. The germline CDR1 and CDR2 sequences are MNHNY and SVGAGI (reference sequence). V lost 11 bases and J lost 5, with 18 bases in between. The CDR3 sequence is CAVRWESGTEAFF. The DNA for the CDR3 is TGTGCCGTGCGGTGGGAATCCGGAACTGAAGCTTTCTTT.

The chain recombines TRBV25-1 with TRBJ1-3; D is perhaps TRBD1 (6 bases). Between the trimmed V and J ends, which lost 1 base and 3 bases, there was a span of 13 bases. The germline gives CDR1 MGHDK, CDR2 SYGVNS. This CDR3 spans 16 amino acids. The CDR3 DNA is TGTGCCAGCAGTGAATGGGGGCAGGGAAGTGGAAACACCATATATTTT. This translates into CASSEWGQGSGNTIYF.

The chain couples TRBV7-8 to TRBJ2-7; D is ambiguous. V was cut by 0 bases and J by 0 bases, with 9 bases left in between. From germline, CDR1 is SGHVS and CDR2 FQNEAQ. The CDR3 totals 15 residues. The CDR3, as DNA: TGTGCCAGCAGCTTAGCCTTGCGGAGCTCCTACGAGCAGTACTTC. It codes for CASSLALRSSYEQYF.

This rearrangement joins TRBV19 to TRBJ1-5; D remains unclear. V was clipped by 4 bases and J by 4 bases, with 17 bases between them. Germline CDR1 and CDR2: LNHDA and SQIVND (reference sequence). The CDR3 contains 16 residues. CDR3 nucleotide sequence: TGTGCCAGTAGTACCCACCCTGGGGAGGGTAATCAGCCCCAGCATTTT. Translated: CASSTHPGEGNQPQHF.

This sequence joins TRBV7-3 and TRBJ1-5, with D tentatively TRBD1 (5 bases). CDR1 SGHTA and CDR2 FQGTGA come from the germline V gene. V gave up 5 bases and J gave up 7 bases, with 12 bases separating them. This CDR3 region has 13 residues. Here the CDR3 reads CASSPGPFQPQHF. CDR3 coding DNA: TGTGCCAGCAGCCCAGGGCCCTTCCAGCCCCAGCATTTT.

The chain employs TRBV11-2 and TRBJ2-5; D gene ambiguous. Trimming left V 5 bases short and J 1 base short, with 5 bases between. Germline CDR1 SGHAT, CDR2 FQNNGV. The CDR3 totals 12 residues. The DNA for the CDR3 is TGTGCCAGCAGCAGCACCCAAGAGACCCAGTACTTC. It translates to CASSSTQETQYF.

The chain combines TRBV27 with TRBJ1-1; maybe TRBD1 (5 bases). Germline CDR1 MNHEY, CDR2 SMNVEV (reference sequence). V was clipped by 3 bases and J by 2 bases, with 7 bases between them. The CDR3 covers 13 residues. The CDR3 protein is CASSFGTNTEAFF. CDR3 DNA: TGTGCCAGCAGTTTCGGGACCAACACTGAAGCTTTCTTT.

The CDR3 nucleotides are TGCGCCAGCAGCCGGGGAGCGCAATATGGCTACACCTTC. This translates into CASSRGAQYGYTF. The rearrangement joins TRBV4-3 to TRBJ1-2; D gene uncertain. The V end was cut by 4 bases, the J end by 5 bases, with 11 bases between. CDR3 length equals 13 residues. The germline gives CDR1 LGHNA, CDR2 YSLEER.

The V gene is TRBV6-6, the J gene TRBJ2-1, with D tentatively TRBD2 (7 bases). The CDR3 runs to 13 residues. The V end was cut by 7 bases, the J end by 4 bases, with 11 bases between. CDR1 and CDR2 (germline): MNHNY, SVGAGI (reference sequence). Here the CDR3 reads CASKGEGYNEQFF. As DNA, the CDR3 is TGTGCCAGCAAGGGGGAGGGATACAATGAGCAGTTCTTC.

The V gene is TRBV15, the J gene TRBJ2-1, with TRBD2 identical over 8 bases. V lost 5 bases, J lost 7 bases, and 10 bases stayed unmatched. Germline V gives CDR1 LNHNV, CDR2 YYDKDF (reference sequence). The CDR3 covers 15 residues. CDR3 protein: CATSLAAGEWNEQFF. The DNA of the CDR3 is TGTGCCACCAGCCTTGCAGCGGGAGAGTGGAATGAGCAGTTCTTC.